This is a list of T cell receptor beta chains from one sample in a study of control samples from healthy donors and cancer patients. Libraries were prepared by immunoSEQ multiplex PCR; TCRdb keeps only in-frame clonotypes and omits some of them. Of about 98,000 clones in the sample, around 80% were seen once. Material for sequencing was blood. All receptors come from a woman aged 25 to 39 in good health. Both conserved end residues are part of each CDR3. A D gene is named only where the DNA matches it firmly. Some rows have no size entry. The others give once, few or many, or a class for an expanded clone.

v_call: TRBV19; d_call: -; clone_size: -; cdr3_length: 13; j_call: TRBJ1-3; cdr3_aa: CASRHRTGNTIYF; cdr3_nt: TGTGCCAGTAGACACAGAACTGGAAACACCATATATTTT
v_call: TRBV18; d_call: -; clone_size: once; cdr3_length: 16; j_call: TRBJ2-5; cdr3_aa: CASSPQGAGLQETQYF; cdr3_nt: TGTGCCAGCTCACCGCAGGGCGCAGGACTGCAAGAGACCCAGTACTTC
v_call: TRBV7-3; d_call: -; clone_size: -; cdr3_length: 15; j_call: TRBJ2-3; cdr3_aa: CASSLSASVTDTQYF; cdr3_nt: TGTGCCAGCAGCTTATCTGCTAGCGTCACAGATACGCAGTATTTT
v_call: TRBV9; d_call: -; clone_size: -; cdr3_length: 15; j_call: TRBJ2-5; cdr3_aa: CASSMGGAYQETQYF; cdr3_nt: TGTGCCAGCAGCATGGGGGGGGCGTACCAAGAGACCCAGTACTTC
v_call: TRBV4-2; d_call: TRBD2; clone_size: -; cdr3_length: 17; j_call: TRBJ2-5; cdr3_aa: CASSQLAGPAGGETQYF; cdr3_nt: TGTGCCAGCAGTCAACTAGCGGGGCCGGCCGGGGGGGAGACCCAGTACTTC
v_call: TRBV28; d_call: -; clone_size: -; cdr3_length: 15; j_call: TRBJ2-6; cdr3_aa: CASSRRSPGANVLTF; cdr3_nt: TGTGCCAGCAGCCGGCGAAGTCCTGGGGCCAACGTCCTGACTTTC
v_call: TRBV5-6; d_call: TRBD2; clone_size: -; cdr3_length: 13; j_call: TRBJ2-5; cdr3_aa: CASSFGGAETQYF; cdr3_nt: TGTGCCAGCAGCTTCGGGGGGGCCGAGACCCAGTACTTC
v_call: TRBV5-4; d_call: -; clone_size: -; cdr3_length: 16; j_call: TRBJ1-2; cdr3_aa: CASSLRGLPGSYGYTF; cdr3_nt: TGTGCCAGCAGCTTGCGTGGGTTGCCTGGTAGCTATGGCTACACCTTC
v_call: TRBV2; d_call: -; clone_size: -; cdr3_length: 12; j_call: TRBJ2-1; cdr3_aa: CASSGLGNEQFF; cdr3_nt: TGTGCCAGCAGTGGTCTGGGGAATGAGCAGTTCTTC
v_call: TRBV5-1; d_call: -; clone_size: -; cdr3_length: 15; j_call: TRBJ1-6; cdr3_aa: CASSLGSGGDSPLHF; cdr3_nt: TGCGCCAGCAGCTTGGGGTCGGGGGGGGATTCACCCCTCCACTTT
v_call: TRBV6-5; d_call: -; clone_size: -; cdr3_length: 15; j_call: TRBJ1-1; cdr3_aa: CASSLEHFSNTEAFF; cdr3_nt: TGTGCCAGCAGCCTAGAACACTTCTCGAACACTGAAGCTTTCTTT
v_call: TRBV28; d_call: TRBD1; clone_size: few; cdr3_length: 14; j_call: TRBJ2-3; cdr3_aa: CATRDSYGSDTQYF; cdr3_nt: TGTGCCACCCGGGACAGTTACGGTTCAGATACGCAGTATTTT
v_call: TRBV7-2; d_call: -; clone_size: -; cdr3_length: 15; j_call: TRBJ2-5; cdr3_aa: CASSLGQGGAETQYF; cdr3_nt: TGTGCCAGCAGCTTAGGTCAGGGTGGGGCAGAGACCCAGTACTTC